One sample yielded the 13 T cell receptor beta chains listed below, sequenced in a study of a mutant IDH1 vaccine in newly diagnosed glioma. These receptors have no identified antigens. Libraries were prepared by immunoSEQ multiplex PCR; TCRdb keeps only in-frame clonotypes and omits some of them. The sample has about 43,000 clones; about four fifths are singletons. Indicated time point: week 23, last vaccination. The investigators gave 300 ug of mutant IDH1 20-mer peptide in each vaccine dose, together with topical imiquimod. Sequencing was performed on PBMCs, taken from a glioma patient whose treatment included an IDH1 peptide vaccine. These receptors were obtained from a woman under 30 with glioma. Some clones in this sample may be carry-over from other donors' samples.

This chain uses TRBV6-1 with TRBJ1-2; D is possibly TRBD1 (5 bases). The CDR3 is made up of 15 amino acids. V lost 3 bases, J lost 7 bases, and 18 bases lay in between. The germline CDR1 and CDR2 sequences are MNHNS and SASEGT. The CDR3, as DNA: TGTGCCAGCAGTGAGGGGCCCCAAGGTTTGGGTGGCTACACCTTC. It encodes CASSEGPQGLGGYTF.

The chain recombines TRBV7-2 with TRBJ2-5, with 11 bases lining up with TRBD1. The CDR3 length is 18 residues. In germline, CDR1 is SGHTA, CDR2 FQGNSA. The junction had 11 bases not matched to a gene; V was cut back by 0 bases and J by 5 bases. The CDR3 region has the DNA TGTGCCAGCAGCTTAGCGCCCGGGACAGGGGGAGATTGGGAGACCCAGTACTTC. It translates to CASSLAPGTGGDWETQYF.

This clone showed up just once. In DNA form, the CDR3 reads TGTGCCAGCAGCCCCCGGGGCTTCCAAGAGACCCAGTACTTC. It codes for CASSPRGFQETQYF. The chain uses TRBV11-2 and TRBJ2-5, with D tentatively TRBD1 or TRBD2 (5 bases each). This CDR3 is built from 14 residues. The germline V gene has CDR1 SGHAT and CDR2 FQNNGV. Trimming shortened V by 5 bases and J by 1 base, and 11 bases separated the two germline ends.

The chain has TRBV6-1 and TRBJ2-1, with TRBD2 identical over 8 bases. V shed 4 bases and J 0 bases; nucleotides not matched to a gene: 2. Germline V lookup: CDR1 MNHNS, CDR2 SASEGT. The CDR3 runs to 15 residues. The CDR3 region is CASSGTSFSYNEQFF. In nucleotides, the CDR3 is TGTGCCAGCAGTGGGACTAGCTTCTCCTACAATGAGCAGTTCTTC.

The chain has TRBV7-2 and TRBJ2-1, with 7 bases identical to TRBD1. The CDR3 length is 15 residues. Per germline, CDR1 SGHTA and CDR2 FQGNSA. Unmatched junction bases numbered 4, after V lost 5 bases and J lost 0 bases. The CDR3 is CASSQTGSSYNEQFF. The CDR3 DNA is TGTGCCAGCAGCCAGACAGGGAGCTCCTACAATGAGCAGTTCTTC.

The chain links TRBV4-1 to TRBJ1-3, with D unresolved. Per the germline V gene, CDR1 is MGHRA and CDR2 is YSYEKL. V dropped 1 base and J dropped 6 bases, with 10 bases sitting between them. This CDR3 comprises 14 residues. Here the CDR3 DNA reads TGCGCCAGCAGCCAAGTGGGCCCGGTAAACACCATATATTTT. It yields the protein CASSQVGPVNTIYF.

The chain recombines TRBV10-3 with TRBJ2-2; the D gene could be TRBD1 or TRBD2 (5 bases each). Germline V CDR1 and CDR2: ENHRY, SYGVKD. This CDR3 contains 19 residues. V lost 0 bases to trimming and J lost 5 bases, with 22 bases between them. The CDR3 loop is CAISESGRQLGPRTGELFF. Written as DNA, the CDR3 is TGTGCCATCAGTGAGTCGGGGAGACAATTGGGGCCTAGGACCGGGGAGCTGTTTTTT.

The chain recombines TRBV5-1 with TRBJ1-2, with TRBD1 matching over 10 bases. This CDR3 spans 17 amino acids. Germline trimming cut 0 bases from V and 4 bases from J; bases unmatched to any gene: 9. Germline V lookup: CDR1 SGHRS, CDR2 YFSETQ. The CDR3 here is CASSLALTGGAAYGYTF. The CDR3 coding sequence is TGCGCCAGCAGCTTGGCCCTGACAGGGGGCGCCGCCTATGGCTACACCTTC.

This sequence joins TRBV27 and TRBJ1-2; unclear D gene. Trimming cost V 6 bases and J 0 bases, with 8 bases left between them. CDR3 length: 13 amino acids. Germline V CDR1 and CDR2: MNHEY, SMNVEV (reference sequence). This CDR3 is CASRPGPNYGYTF. CDR3 sequence (DNA): TGTGCCAGCAGACCTGGGCCTAACTATGGCTACACCTTC.

The genes are TRBV19 and TRBJ1-5; 10 bases map to TRBD1. J gave up 4 bases and V 5 bases, and 8 bases lay outside the gene matches. The germline V gene has CDR1 LNHDA and CDR2 SQIVND (reference sequence). The CDR3 extends over 16 amino acids. CDR3 sequence reads: CASSPHRDRGNQPQHF. The CDR3 DNA is TGTGCCAGTAGTCCCCACCGGGACAGGGGTAATCAGCCCCAGCATTTT.

The DNA of the CDR3 is TGTGCCAGCAGCCCCAGGGAGTCACGCACCGGGGAGCTGTTTTTT. Amino acid sequence: CASSPRESRTGELFF. This chain links TRBV27 with TRBJ2-2; D may match TRBD1 or TRBD2 (5 bases each). Germline assignment: CDR1 MNHEY and CDR2 SMNVEV (reference sequence). The CDR3 consists of 15 residues. V was pared by 6 bases and J by 4 bases, with 15 bases between.

This clone has a single count. The chain links TRBV6-1 to TRBJ2-5, with 8 nucleotides matching TRBD1. Germline loops: CDR1 MNHNS, CDR2 SASEGT. V dropped 7 bases and J dropped 5; count of bases not matched to a gene: 6. The CDR3 is 13 amino acids. In nucleotides, the CDR3 is TGTGCCAGCACCGGACAGGGTTACGAGACCCAGTACTTC. Translation gives CASTGQGYETQYF.

This clone was detected only a few times. This rearrangement joins TRBV7-3 to TRBJ2-7; perhaps D is TRBD1 or TRBD2 (6 bases each). There are 15 residues in the CDR3. Trimming took off 1 base at V and 5 bases at J, with 15 bases between the two ends. CDR1 and CDR2 (germline): SGHTA, FQGTGA. The CDR3 is CASSLSGGQLDEQYF. CDR3 DNA: TGTGCCAGCAGCTTAAGTGGGGGGCAGCTTGACGAGCAGTACTTC.